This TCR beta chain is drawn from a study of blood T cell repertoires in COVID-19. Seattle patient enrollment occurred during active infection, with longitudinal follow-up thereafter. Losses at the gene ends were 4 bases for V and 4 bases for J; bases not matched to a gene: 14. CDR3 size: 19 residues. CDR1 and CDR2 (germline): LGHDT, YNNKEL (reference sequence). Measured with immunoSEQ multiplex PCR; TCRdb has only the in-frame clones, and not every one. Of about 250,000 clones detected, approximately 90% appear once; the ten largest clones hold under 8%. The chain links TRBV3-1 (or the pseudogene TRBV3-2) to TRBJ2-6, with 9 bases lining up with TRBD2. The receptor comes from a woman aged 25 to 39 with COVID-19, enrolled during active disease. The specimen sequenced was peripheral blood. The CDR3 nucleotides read TGTGCCAGCAGCCGGAGACTAGCGGCCCGGGGGAGCGGGGCCAACGTCCTGACTTTC. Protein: CASSRRLAARGSGANVLTF.